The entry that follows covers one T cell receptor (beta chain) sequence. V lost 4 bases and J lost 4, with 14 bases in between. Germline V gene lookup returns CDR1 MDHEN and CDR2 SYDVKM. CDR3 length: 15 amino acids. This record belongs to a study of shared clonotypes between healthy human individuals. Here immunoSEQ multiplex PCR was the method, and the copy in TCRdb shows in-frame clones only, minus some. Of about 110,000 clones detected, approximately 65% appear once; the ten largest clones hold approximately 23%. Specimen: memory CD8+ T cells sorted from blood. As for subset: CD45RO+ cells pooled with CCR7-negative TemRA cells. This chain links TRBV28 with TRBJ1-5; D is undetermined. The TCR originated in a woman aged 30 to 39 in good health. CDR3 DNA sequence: TGTGCCAGCAGTTCGCCCTTAGATGAAAATCAGCCCCAGCATTTT. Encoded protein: CASSSPLDENQPQHF.